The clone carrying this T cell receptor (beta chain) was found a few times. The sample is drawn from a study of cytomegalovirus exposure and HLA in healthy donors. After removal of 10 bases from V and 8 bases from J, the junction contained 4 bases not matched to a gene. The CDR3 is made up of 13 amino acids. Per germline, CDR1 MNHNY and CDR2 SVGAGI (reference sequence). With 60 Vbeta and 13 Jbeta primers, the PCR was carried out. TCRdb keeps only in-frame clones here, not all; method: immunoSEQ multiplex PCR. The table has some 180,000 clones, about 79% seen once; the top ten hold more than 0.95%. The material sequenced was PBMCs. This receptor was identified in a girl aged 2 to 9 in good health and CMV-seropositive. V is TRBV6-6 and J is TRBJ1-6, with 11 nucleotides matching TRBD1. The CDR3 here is CAIAGQGDSPLHF. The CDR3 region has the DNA TGTGCCATTGCGGGACAGGGGGATTCACCCCTCCACTTT.